The 12 T cell receptor beta chains in this list originate from one sample, sequenced in a study of CD8 T cells in Susac syndrome. The RNA, about 0.5 to 1 ug, was put through reverse transcription using random hexamers. Via MiXCR, TCRdb re-called the immunoSEQ multiplex PCR reads, giving one row per CDR3 protein. The sample shows around 170,000 distinct CDR3 sequences, roughly 94% of them seen only once. What was sequenced was CD8+ T cells from PBMCs. Receptors originate from a human donor with Susac syndrome.

CDR3 region: CASSGGTNGGELFF. The DNA for the CDR3 is TGTGCCAGCAGCGGCGGGACTAACGGGGGAGAGCTGTTTTTT. The gene calls are TRBV5-4 and TRBJ2-2; 7 positions match TRBD2. With V trimmed by 4 bases and J by 11 bases, 11 bases remained unmatched. CDR3 length: 14 amino acids. In germline, CDR1 is SGHNT, CDR2 YYREEE (reference sequence). Together with reference TRBV5-4 and TRBJ2-2, the CDR3 gives the full variable domain: ETGVTQSPTHLIKTRGQQVTLRCSSQSGHNTVSWYQQALGQGPQFIFQYYREEENGRGNFPPRFSGLQFPNYSSELNVNALELDDSALYLCASSGGTNGGELFFGEGSRLTVL.

The chain employs TRBV15 and TRBJ1-1; the D gene is possibly TRBD1 (5 bases). The germline V gene encodes CDR1 LNHNV and CDR2 YYDKDF (reference sequence). Trimming stripped 6 bases from V and 0 bases from J, with 8 bases between. This CDR3 is built from 13 residues. This CDR3 reads CATRQEMNTEAFF. In DNA, the CDR3 is TGTGCCACCAGACAGGAGATGAACACTGAAGCTTTCTTT.

The chain couples TRBV12-3 or TRBV12-4 to TRBJ2-1, with D uncertain. The V end lost 1 base, the J end lost 4 bases, and 14 bases lay between the germline ends. This CDR3 spans 16 amino acids. The CDR3 region is CASSLGLPPGYNEQFF. The DNA for the CDR3 is TGTGCCAGCAGTTTAGGGCTGCCCCCCGGTTACAATGAGCAGTTCTTC.

The rearrangement uses TRBV10-3 and TRBJ2-7, with a tentative D call TRBD1 (6 bases). Trimming shortened V by 2 bases and J by 3 bases, and 8 bases separated the two germline ends. The CDR3 consists of 13 residues. The germline V gene encodes CDR1 ENHRY and CDR2 SYGVKD. The CDR3 nucleotides are TGTGCCATCAGTGAGGGGACAAGCTACGAGCAGTACTTC. This codes for CAISEGTSYEQYF.

The J gene is TRBJ2-3, the V gene TRBV4-2, with 9 bases fitting TRBD2. Losses at the gene ends were 0 bases for V and 2 bases for J; bases not matched to a gene: 9. Germline CDR1 is LGHNA and CDR2 is YNFKEQ. This CDR3 spans 18 amino acids. CDR3 sequence: CASSQEHSGGSLTDTQYF. The CDR3 coding sequence is TGTGCCAGCAGCCAAGAGCACAGCGGGGGGTCGCTCACAGATACGCAGTATTTT.

The gene calls are TRBV7-2 and TRBJ1-4; D might be TRBD1 (5 bases). Germline V gene data show CDR1 as SGHTA and CDR2 as FQGNSA. CDR3 length: 16 amino acids. V lost 2 bases and J 2 bases, leaving 12 bases between the germline ends. The CDR3 bases are TGTGCCAGCAGCTTAAAGTTATCAGGGACTAATGAAAAACTGTTTTTT. Its translation is CASSLKLSGTNEKLFF. The entire variable domain, with the rest obtained from reference TRBV7-2 and TRBJ1-4, is as follows: GAGVSQSPSNKVTEKGKDVELRCDPISGHTALYWYRQSLGQGLEFLIYFQGNSAPDKSGLPSDRFSAERTGGSVSTLTIQRTQQEDSAVYLCASSLKLSGTNEKLFFGSGTQLSVL.

This rearrangement joins TRBV2 to TRBJ2-4, with TRBD2 identical over 12 bases. V dropped 1 base and J dropped 7; count of bases not matched to a gene: 2. CDR1 SNHLY and CDR2 FYNNEI come from the germline V gene. The CDR3 runs to 15 residues. Here the CDR3 reads CASSEGGLAGNIQYF. DNA for the CDR3: TGTGCCAGCAGTGAAGGTGGACTAGCGGGGAACATTCAGTACTTC. The complete variable domain, with remaining parts taken from reference TRBV2 and TRBJ2-4, reads EPEVTQTPSHQVTQMGQEVILRCVPISNHLYFYWYRQILGQKVEFLVSFYNNEISEKSEIFDDQFSVERPDGSNFTLKIRSTKLEDSAMYFCASSEGGLAGNIQYFGAGTRLSVL.

This clonotype occurred once. This CDR3 reads CASSQQSSHGTLYSNQPQHF. CDR3 coding DNA: TGCGCCAGCAGCCAACAGTCAAGTCACGGGACACTTTATAGCAATCAGCCCCAGCATTTT. The rearrangement uses TRBV4-1 and TRBJ1-5; the D gene is possibly TRBD1 (6 bases). The CDR3 runs 20 residues. Germline V lookup: CDR1 MGHRA, CDR2 YSYEKL. The V gene lost 2 bases and the J gene lost 0 bases, with 23 bases spanning the gap.

This clonotype turned up a few times. The CDR3 bases are TGTGCCAGCAGCGCGAACCAAGAGACCCAGTACTTC. It encodes CASSANQETQYF. The chain recombines TRBV9 with TRBJ2-5, with D hard to call. The germline V gene encodes CDR1 SGDLS and CDR2 YYNGEE. V lost 3 bases, J lost 0 bases, and 3 bases lay in between. CDR3 length: 12 amino acids.

The chain uses TRBV29-1 and TRBJ1-3; D remains unclear. The V and J ends lost 2 bases and 1 base respectively, with 12 bases between them. Germline loops: CDR1 SQVTM, CDR2 ANQGSEA. The CDR3 loop spans 15 amino acids. The CDR3 protein is CSVESNPESGNTIYF. The CDR3 bases are TGCAGCGTTGAATCAAACCCGGAATCTGGAAACACCATATATTTT.

V and J are TRBV19 and TRBJ1-1, with D unclear. CDR1 and CDR2 from the germline V gene are LNHDA and SQIVND (reference sequence). The CDR3 consists of 13 residues. The CDR3 region is CAISRTLNTEAFF. The CDR3 DNA reads TGTGCAATCAGCAGGACTTTGAACACTGAAGCTTTCTTT.

This clonotype was counted between two and nine times. The chain joins TRBV29-1 to TRBJ1-1, with a possible D match to TRBD1 (5 bases). This CDR3 region has 11 residues. In germline, CDR1 is SQVTM, CDR2 ANQGSEA. Trimming shortened V by 3 bases and J by 6 bases, and 8 bases separated the two germline ends. CDR3 nucleotides: TGCAGCGTTGACCGAGGGGCTGAAGCTTTCTTT. Its translation: CSVDRGAEAFF.